The source of this T cell receptor beta chain is a study of blood T cell repertoires in COVID-19 (dated by TCRdb to 2020 to 2021). In terms of the full investigation: The collaborator samples originated in the United States, Italy and Spain and spanned the acute and convalescent phases of COVID-19. The repertoires were released in a freely available public database intended as a resource for research on the immune response to SARS-CoV-2. Sample metadata almost always included a de-identified subject ID, COVID-19 status, age in years and sex. Samples came from the ongoing ImmuneRACE study (first 160 participants) plus 1,254 subjects from 6 global collaborators. Subjects who had been exposed to COVID-19, were actively infected with it, or had recovered from it provided the deeply sampled blood TCRbeta repertoires that made up the dataset. The material from the prospective study consisted of cDNA or gDNA derived from T cells, B-cell-depleted T cells, or PBMCs. Where HLA class I and class II types were available, the types were taken from metadata supplied by the sample provider, not from assay-based typing.

TCRbeta CDR3 regions were amplified from genomic DNA by means of the immunoSEQ Assay, a bias-controlled multiplex PCR. For the original study's pipeline: Within the assay, amplification of reference gene primers was used to estimate how many nucleated cells each sample contained. Sequence reads were collapsed and filtered to measure the absolute abundance of every unique TCRbeta CDR3 rearrangement. For each sample, productive Simpson clonality was calculated as the square root of Simpson's diversity index over productive rearrangements. TCRdb obtained this table from immuneACCESS and retained in-frame rearrangements with V and J assigned. These tables miss some clones; where compared with another copy, unresolved V genes account for less than half of the shortfall, and the remainder is unexplained. V and J calls plus clone size are reproduced from that table; the DNA served to infer D and trimming. The table for this sample lists around 330,000 clones; 88% of them were counted only once. Of the sample, under 2% falls within the top ten clones.

The germline V gene sets CDR1 to SQVTM and CDR2 to ANQGSEA. From its cysteine to its phenylalanine, the CDR3 spans 16 amino acids. The retained sequence is limited to the CDR3, 48 bases, with the frame set at the first base. At the junction V is shortened by 0 bases and J by 1 base, with 14 bases in between. Regarding this clone: Its antigen is currently not known. No qualities accompany the bases; no much larger clone lies one base away.

The investigation overall reported the following: The amount of clinical and demographic metadata varied by source and participant and was provided uncurated.

One collaborating source in Seattle enrolled patients while the patients were actively infected and followed the patients over time throughout the course of disease. The collaborating institutions used their own protocols to collect whole blood in K2EDTA tubes. Collaborator samples were shipped for TCRbeta analysis as frozen whole blood, isolated PBMCs, or DNA extracted from either sample type. In this chain, TRBV29-1 is recombined with TRBJ2-3; TRBD1 is possibly the D segment (5 matching bases). The sample comprised peripheral blood. The receptor was derived from a woman aged 25 to 39 with COVID-19, enrolled during active disease. The DNA sequence is as follows: TGCAGCGTTGAAGATCAGGGAAGGGCGCGCACAGATACGCAGTATTTT. The translation is CSVEDQGRARTDTQYF.